This paragraph covers one T cell receptor beta chain sequence. The read gets to within 3 residues of the CDR3 end, and the germline J gene fills in the rest. The sample is drawn from a study of T cells in women clearing cervical HPV infection. TCRdb's copy holds only in-frame clones and misses some; the assay was immunoSEQ multiplex PCR. This listing includes some 28,000 clones. Germline assignment: CDR1 DFQATT and CDR2 SNEGSKA (reference sequence). The length of the CDR3 is 14 residues. This chain joins TRBV20-1 and TRBJ2-2; TRBD1 aligns across 8 bases. Input material: blood buffy coat. The sequence came from a woman aged 18-70 years with a cervical HPV16 infection that either progressed to CIN3+ or cleared (not recorded which). CDR3 residues: CSATQGAGANVLFF. The DNA read from the CDR3 is TGCAGTGCCACCCAGGGGGCTGGGGCCAACGTG.